This TCR beta chain comes out of a study of shared clonotypes between healthy human individuals. As defined, naive CD8 cells were CD45RO-negative and positively selected for CCR7, with terminally differentiated effector memory CD45RA+ cells excluded. The CDR3 covers 14 residues. Germline CDR1 MGHRA, CDR2 YSYEKL. The V gene lost 1 base and the J gene lost 2 bases, with 9 bases spanning the gap. The protocol was immunoSEQ multiplex PCR, while the TCRdb copy is restricted to in-frame clones and leaves out a portion. The table records about 2.1 million clones, more than 85% of them present only once. With regard to this clone: The sample carries other DNA sequences with the same CDR3.

The sequencing input was naive CD8+ T cells from PBMCs. This TCR derives from a man between 18 and 35 years old in good health. Some clones in this sample may be carry-over from other donors' samples. J is TRBJ2-7 and V is TRBV4-1; D is uncertain. The CDR3 DNA reads as TGCGCCAGCAGCCAAGTAGGAAGTACCTACGAGCAGTACTTC. Its translation: CASSQVGSTYEQYF.